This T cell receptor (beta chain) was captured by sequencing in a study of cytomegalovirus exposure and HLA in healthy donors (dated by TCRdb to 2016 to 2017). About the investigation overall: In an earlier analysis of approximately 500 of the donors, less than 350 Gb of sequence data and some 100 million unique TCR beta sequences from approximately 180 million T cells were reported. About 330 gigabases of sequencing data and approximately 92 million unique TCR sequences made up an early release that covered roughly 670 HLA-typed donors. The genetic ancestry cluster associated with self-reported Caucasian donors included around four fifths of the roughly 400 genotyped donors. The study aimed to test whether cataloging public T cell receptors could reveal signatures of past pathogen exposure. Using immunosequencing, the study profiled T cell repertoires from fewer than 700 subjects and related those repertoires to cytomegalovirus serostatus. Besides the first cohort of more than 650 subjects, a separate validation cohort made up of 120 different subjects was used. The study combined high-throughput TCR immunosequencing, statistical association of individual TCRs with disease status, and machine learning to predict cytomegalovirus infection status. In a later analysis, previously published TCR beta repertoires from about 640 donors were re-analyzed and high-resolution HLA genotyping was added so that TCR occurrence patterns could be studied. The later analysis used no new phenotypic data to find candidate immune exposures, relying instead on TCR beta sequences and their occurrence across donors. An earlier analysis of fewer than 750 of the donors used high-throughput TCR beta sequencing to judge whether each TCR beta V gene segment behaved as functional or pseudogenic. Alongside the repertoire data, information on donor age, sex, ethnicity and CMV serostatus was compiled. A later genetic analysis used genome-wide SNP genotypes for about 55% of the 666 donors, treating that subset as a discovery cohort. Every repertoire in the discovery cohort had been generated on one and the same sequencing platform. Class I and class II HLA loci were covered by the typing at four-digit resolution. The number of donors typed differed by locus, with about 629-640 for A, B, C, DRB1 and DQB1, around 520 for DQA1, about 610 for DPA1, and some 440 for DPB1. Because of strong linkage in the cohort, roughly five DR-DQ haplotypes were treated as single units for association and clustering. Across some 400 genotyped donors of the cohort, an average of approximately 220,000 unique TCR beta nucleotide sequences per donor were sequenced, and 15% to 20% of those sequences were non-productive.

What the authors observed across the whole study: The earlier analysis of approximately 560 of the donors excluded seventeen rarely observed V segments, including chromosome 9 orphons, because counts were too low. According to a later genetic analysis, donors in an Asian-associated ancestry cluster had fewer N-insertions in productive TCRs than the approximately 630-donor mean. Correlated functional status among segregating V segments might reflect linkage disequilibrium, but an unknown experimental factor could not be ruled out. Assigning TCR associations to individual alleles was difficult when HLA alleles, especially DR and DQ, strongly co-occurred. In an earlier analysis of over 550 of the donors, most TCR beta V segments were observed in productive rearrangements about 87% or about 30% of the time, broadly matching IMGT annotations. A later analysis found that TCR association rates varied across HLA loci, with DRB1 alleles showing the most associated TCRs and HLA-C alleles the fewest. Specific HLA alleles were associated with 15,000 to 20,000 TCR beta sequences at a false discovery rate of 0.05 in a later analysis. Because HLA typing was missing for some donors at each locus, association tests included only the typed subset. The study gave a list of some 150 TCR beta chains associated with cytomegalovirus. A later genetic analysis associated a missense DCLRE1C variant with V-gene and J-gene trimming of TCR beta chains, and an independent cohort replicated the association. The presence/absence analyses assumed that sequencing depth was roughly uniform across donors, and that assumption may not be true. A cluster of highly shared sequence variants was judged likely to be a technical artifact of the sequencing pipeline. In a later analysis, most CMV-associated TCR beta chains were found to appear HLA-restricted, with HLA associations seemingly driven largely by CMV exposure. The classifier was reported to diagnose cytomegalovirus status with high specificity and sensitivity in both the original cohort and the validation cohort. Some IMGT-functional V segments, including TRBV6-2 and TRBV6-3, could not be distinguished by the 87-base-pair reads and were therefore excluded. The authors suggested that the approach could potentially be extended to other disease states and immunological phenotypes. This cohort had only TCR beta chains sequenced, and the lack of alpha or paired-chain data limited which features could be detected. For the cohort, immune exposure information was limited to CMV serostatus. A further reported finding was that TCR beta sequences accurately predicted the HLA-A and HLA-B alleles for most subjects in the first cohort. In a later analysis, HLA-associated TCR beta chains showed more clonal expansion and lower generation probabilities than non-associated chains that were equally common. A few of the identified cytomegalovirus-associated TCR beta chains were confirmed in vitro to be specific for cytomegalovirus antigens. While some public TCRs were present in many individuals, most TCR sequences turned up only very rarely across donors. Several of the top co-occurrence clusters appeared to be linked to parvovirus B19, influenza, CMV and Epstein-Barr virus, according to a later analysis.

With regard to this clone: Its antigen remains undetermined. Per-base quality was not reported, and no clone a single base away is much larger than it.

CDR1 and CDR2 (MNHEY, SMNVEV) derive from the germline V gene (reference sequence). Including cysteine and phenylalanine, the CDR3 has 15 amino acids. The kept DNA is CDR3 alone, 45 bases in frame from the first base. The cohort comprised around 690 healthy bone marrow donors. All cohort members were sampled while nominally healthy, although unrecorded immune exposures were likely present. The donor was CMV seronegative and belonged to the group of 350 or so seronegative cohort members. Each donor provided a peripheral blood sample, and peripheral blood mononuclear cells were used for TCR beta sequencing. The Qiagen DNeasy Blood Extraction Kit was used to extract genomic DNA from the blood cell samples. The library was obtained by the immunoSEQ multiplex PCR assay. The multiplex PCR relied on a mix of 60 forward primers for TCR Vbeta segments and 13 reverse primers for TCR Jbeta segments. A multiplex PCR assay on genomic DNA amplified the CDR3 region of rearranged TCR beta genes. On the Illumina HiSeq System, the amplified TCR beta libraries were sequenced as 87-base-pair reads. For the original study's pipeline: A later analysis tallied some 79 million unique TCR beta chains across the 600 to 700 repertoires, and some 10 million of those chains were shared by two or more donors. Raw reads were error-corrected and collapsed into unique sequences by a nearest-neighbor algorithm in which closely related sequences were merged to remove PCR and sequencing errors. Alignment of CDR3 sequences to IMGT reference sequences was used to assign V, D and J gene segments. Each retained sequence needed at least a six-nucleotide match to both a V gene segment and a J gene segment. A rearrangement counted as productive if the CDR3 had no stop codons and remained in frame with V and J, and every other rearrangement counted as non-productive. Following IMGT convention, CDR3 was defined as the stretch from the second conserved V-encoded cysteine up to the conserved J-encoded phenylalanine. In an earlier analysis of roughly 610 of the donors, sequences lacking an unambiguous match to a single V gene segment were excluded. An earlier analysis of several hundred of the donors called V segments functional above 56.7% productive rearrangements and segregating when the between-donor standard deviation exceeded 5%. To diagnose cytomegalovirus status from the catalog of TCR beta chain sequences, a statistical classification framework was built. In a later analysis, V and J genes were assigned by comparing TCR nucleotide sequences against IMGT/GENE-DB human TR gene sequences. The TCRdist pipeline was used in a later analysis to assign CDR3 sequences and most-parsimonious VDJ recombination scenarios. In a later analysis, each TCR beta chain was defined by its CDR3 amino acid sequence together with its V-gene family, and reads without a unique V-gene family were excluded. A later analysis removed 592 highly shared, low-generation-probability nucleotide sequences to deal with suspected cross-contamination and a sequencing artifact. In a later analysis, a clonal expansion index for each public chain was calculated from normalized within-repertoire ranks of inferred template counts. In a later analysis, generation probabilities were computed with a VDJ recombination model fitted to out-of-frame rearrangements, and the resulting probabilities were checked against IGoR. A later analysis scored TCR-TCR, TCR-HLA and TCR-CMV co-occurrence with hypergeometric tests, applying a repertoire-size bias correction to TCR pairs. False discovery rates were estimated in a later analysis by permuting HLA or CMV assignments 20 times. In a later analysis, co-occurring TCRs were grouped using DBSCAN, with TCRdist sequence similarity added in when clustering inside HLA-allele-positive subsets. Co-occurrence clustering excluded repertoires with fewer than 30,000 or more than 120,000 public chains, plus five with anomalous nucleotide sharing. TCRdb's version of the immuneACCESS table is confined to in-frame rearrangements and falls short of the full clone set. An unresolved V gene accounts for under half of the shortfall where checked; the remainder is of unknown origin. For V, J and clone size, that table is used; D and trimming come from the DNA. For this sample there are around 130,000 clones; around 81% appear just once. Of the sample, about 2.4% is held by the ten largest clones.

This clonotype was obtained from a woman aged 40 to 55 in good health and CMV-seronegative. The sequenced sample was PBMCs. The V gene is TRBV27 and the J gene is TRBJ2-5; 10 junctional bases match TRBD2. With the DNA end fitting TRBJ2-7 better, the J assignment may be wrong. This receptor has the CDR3 CASRPGLAQVYEQYF. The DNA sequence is TGTGCCAGCAGGCCGGGACTAGCGCAGGTCTACGAGCAGTACTTC.